The rows below give T cell receptor beta chains drawn from one sample of a study of T cell changes during pregnancy in multiple sclerosis. The repertoire was sequenced with immunoSEQ multiplex PCR; TCRdb's copy has only in-frame clones and lacks some. In the table there are under 90,000 clones, 92% of which are singletons. The sample here was peripheral blood, taken after pregnancy. The receptor source for this set is a female donor in good health, enrolled as a control in a pregnancy study. Each CDR3 is given with its conserved first and last residue. The D gene is left open where the match is weak. Clone size is not always given. Where it is, it says once, few, many or a class for expanded clones.

abundance: .
j_gene: TRBJ2-2
v_gene: TRBV29-1
d_gene: TRBD2
CDR3aa: CSASGDNTGELFF
CDR3nt: TGCAGCGCTAGCGGGGATAACACCGGGGAGCTGTTTTTT

abundance: .
j_gene: TRBJ1-1
v_gene: TRBV5-1
d_gene: TRBD1
CDR3aa: CASSPDRVRTEAFF
CDR3nt: TGCGCCAGCAGCCCTGACAGGGTTCGCACTGAAGCTTTCTTT

abundance: .
j_gene: TRBJ2-2
v_gene: TRBV7-3
d_gene: TRBD1
CDR3aa: CASSYRQGTGAGELFF
CDR3nt: TGTGCCAGCAGCTATAGACAGGGAACGGGCGCCGGGGAGCTGTTTTTT

abundance: .
j_gene: TRBJ2-3
v_gene: TRBV7-3
d_gene: .
CDR3aa: CASSLTAPDTQYF
CDR3nt: TGTGCCAGCAGCTTAACAGCCCCAGATACGCAGTATTTT

abundance: .
j_gene: TRBJ2-1
v_gene: TRBV28
d_gene: TRBD1
CDR3aa: CASSLTGVNEQFF
CDR3nt: TGTGCCAGCAGTTTGACAGGGGTGAATGAGCAGTTCTTC

abundance: .
j_gene: TRBJ2-1
v_gene: TRBV10-3
d_gene: .
CDR3aa: CAISESAGSSYNEQFF
CDR3nt: TGTGCCATCAGTGAGTCGGCCGGGAGCTCCTACAATGAGCAGTTCTTC

abundance: .
j_gene: TRBJ1-2
v_gene: TRBV29-1
d_gene: .
CDR3aa: CSVETGNYGYTF
CDR3nt: TGCAGCGTTGAAACAGGGAACTATGGCTACACCTTC

abundance: .
j_gene: TRBJ1-1
v_gene: TRBV5-4
d_gene: .
CDR3aa: CASSLGRQPEAFF
CDR3nt: TGTGCCAGCAGCTTGGGGCGGCAGCCCGAAGCTTTCTTT

abundance: few
j_gene: TRBJ2-7
v_gene: TRBV5-1
d_gene: TRBD1
CDR3aa: CASSSGTGSYEQYF
CDR3nt: TGCGCCAGCAGCTCCGGGACAGGGTCCTACGAGCAGTACTTC

abundance: .
j_gene: TRBJ2-3
v_gene: TRBV19
d_gene: .
CDR3aa: CASSIQAVTADTQYF
CDR3nt: TGTGCCAGTAGTATCCAAGCGGTCACGGCAGATACGCAGTATTTT

abundance: .
j_gene: TRBJ1-5
v_gene: TRBV19
d_gene: TRBD1
CDR3aa: CASSTPRQGAVQPQHF
CDR3nt: TGTGCCAGTAGTACCCCCCGACAGGGGGCCGTTCAGCCCCAGCATTTT

abundance: .
j_gene: TRBJ2-2
v_gene: TRBV2
d_gene: .
CDR3aa: CASSPRNTGELFF
CDR3nt: TGTGCCAGCAGCCCCCGGAACACCGGGGAGCTGTTTTTT

abundance: .
j_gene: TRBJ1-1
v_gene: TRBV6-1
d_gene: .
CDR3aa: CASIRVNTEAFF
CDR3nt: TGTGCCAGCATACGGGTGAACACTGAAGCTTTCTTT

abundance: .
j_gene: TRBJ2-3
v_gene: TRBV6-5
d_gene: TRBD2
CDR3aa: CASRNGGIDTQYF
CDR3nt: TGTGCCAGCAGAAACGGGGGGATAGATACGCAGTATTTT

abundance: once
j_gene: TRBJ2-7
v_gene: TRBV9
d_gene: TRBD2
CDR3aa: CASSPRAGGRFEQYF
CDR3nt: TGTGCCAGCAGCCCGCGAGCGGGAGGACGTTTCGAGCAGTACTTC

abundance: .
j_gene: TRBJ1-1
v_gene: TRBV29-1
d_gene: .
CDR3aa: CSVFNDRNTEAFF
CDR3nt: TGCAGCGTCTTTAACGACAGGAACACTGAAGCTTTCTTT

abundance: .
j_gene: TRBJ1-1
v_gene: TRBV13
d_gene: .
CDR3aa: CASSAALARERAFF
CDR3nt: TGTGCCAGCAGCGCAGCCCTTGCCCGGGAGAGAGCTTTCTTT

abundance: .
j_gene: TRBJ2-2
v_gene: TRBV9
d_gene: .
CDR3aa: CASSVGVGGPSGELFF
CDR3nt: TGTGCCAGCAGCGTAGGTGTGGGGGGGCCTAGCGGGGAGCTGTTTTTT

abundance: .
j_gene: TRBJ2-7
v_gene: TRBV15
d_gene: .
CDR3aa: CATSSGTSYEQYF
CDR3nt: TGTGCCACCAGCAGTGGTACATCTTACGAGCAGTACTTC

abundance: .
j_gene: TRBJ1-4
v_gene: TRBV5-5
d_gene: .
CDR3aa: CASSLAGRDNEKLFF
CDR3nt: TGTGCCAGCAGCTTGGCGGGCAGGGATAATGAAAAACTGTTTTTT

abundance: .
j_gene: TRBJ2-1
v_gene: TRBV28
d_gene: .
CDR3aa: CASIQRGRVNEQFF
CDR3nt: TGTGCCAGCATTCAAAGAGGCCGGGTCAATGAGCAGTTCTTC

abundance: .
j_gene: TRBJ2-7
v_gene: TRBV27
d_gene: .
CDR3aa: CASSLSFGGGYSYEQYF
CDR3nt: TGTGCCAGCAGTTTATCGTTTGGGGGCGGATACTCCTACGAGCAGTACTTC

abundance: once
j_gene: TRBJ2-5
v_gene: TRBV4-1
d_gene: .
CDR3aa: CASSRLLRPGGETQYF
CDR3nt: TGCGCCAGCAGCCGTTTACTTCGGCCAGGGGGGGAGACCCAGTACTTC

abundance: .
j_gene: TRBJ2-7
v_gene: TRBV27
d_gene: TRBD1
CDR3aa: CASSLRRGTGGYEQYF
CDR3nt: TGTGCCAGCAGTTTACGTCGGGGGACAGGGGGCTACGAGCAGTACTTC

abundance: .
j_gene: TRBJ1-5
v_gene: TRBV27
d_gene: TRBD1
CDR3aa: CASSIQGVNQPQHF
CDR3nt: TGTGCCAGCAGTATACAGGGGGTGAATCAGCCCCAGCATTTT

abundance: .
j_gene: TRBJ2-1
v_gene: TRBV20-1
d_gene: TRBD2
CDR3aa: CSAKAGAEQFF
CDR3nt: TGCAGTGCTAAGGCGGGAGCTGAGCAGTTCTTC